Listed below are T cell receptor beta chains from one sample, sequenced in a study of precursors of human CD4 cytotoxic T cells. TCRdb recomputed calls from the reads with MiXCR, one row per CDR3 protein. The data hold fewer than 350 distinct CDR3 sequences, with 20% observed a single time. Material for sequencing was memory CD4+ T cells from blood (PBMCs). The source is a human donor in good health. CDR3s include the opening cysteine and the closing phenylalanine or tryptophan.

TRBV20-1	TRBJ2-3	CSASVSGGAKDTQYF
TRBV20-1	TRBJ2-1	CSARGAQGPTYNEQFF
TRBV3-1	TRBJ1-2	CASSLTGGTFYGYTF
TRBV7-2	TRBJ1-1	CASSLAQAGGANTEAFF
TRBV11-3	TRBJ2-2	CASSETGYAGELFF
TRBV19	TRBJ2-2	CATRDGATRTTGELFF
TRBV9	TRBJ1-1	CASSVDYYTEAFF
TRBV27	TRBJ2-1	CASSGGSRINEQFF
TRBV15	TRBJ2-1	CATSRDFGTSVHEQFF
TRBV27	TRBJ1-3	CASRPTGARGNTIYF
TRBV20-1	TRBJ1-6	CSAKTHEGASRSPLHF
TRBV6-5	TRBJ1-5	CASSYSLDQPQHF
TRBV2	TRBJ2-3	CASSVASGGGTQYF
TRBV11-3	TRBJ2-2	CASSLDHPTNTGELFF
TRBV7-2	TRBJ2-1	CASRPNRGEQFF
TRBV12-3/TRBV12-4	TRBJ1-1	CASNMGGTLNTEAFF
TRBV28	TRBJ2-3	CASSFQNTQYF
TRBV27	TRBJ2-1	CASKRTGARSYNEQFF
TRBV4-3	TRBJ2-2	CASSQDPGQGYTGELFF
TRBV19	TRBJ2-6	CASSPGYSGANVLTF
TRBV11-2	TRBJ1-2	CASSLSRENGYTF
TRBV12-3/TRBV12-4	TRBJ2-3	CASGQRGLADTQYF